The 32 T cell receptor beta chains below all came from one sample that was sequenced in a study of cytomegalovirus exposure and HLA in healthy donors. The PCR employed 60 Vbeta primers together with 13 Jbeta primers. Produced via immunoSEQ multiplex PCR; TCRdb's table is partial and in-frame only. Among some 110,000 clones listed, around 74% were seen once. Sequenced material: PBMCs. Receptors originate from a man between 40 and 49 years old in good health and CMV-seronegative.

The chain combines TRBV27 with TRBJ2-7, with 10 bases fitting TRBD1. This CDR3 is 15 amino acids long. V lost 9 bases to trimming and J lost 2 bases; unmatched junction nucleotides: 10. The germline V gene has CDR1 MNHEY and CDR2 SMNVEV (reference sequence). The CDR3 coding sequence is TGTGCCAGTGGGACAGGGGCCTTTACTGCCTACGAGCAGTACTTC. Its translation is CASGTGAFTAYEQYF.

The gene calls are TRBV4-1 and TRBJ2-4; D might be TRBD1 (5 bases). The CDR3 totals 13 residues. The germline CDR1 and CDR2 sequences are MGHRA and YSYEKL. V shed 1 base and J shed 9 bases, with 10 bases lying between them. In nucleotides, the CDR3 is TGCGCCAGCAGCCAAGCAGGGTTAGGCATTCAGTACTTC. Amino acids: CASSQAGLGIQYF.

The J gene is TRBJ2-5, the V gene TRBV27; 7 nucleotides agree with TRBD1. Trimming removed 0 bases from V and 5 bases from J; junction bases left unmatched: 6. From germline, CDR1 is MNHEY and CDR2 SMNVEV (reference sequence). The CDR3 is 15 amino acids. The CDR3 loop is CASSLSPGQWETQYF. CDR3 nucleotide sequence: TGTGCCAGCAGTTTATCCCCGGGACAGTGGGAGACCCAGTACTTC.

This clone was seen a few times. This sequence joins TRBV6-5 and TRBJ1-6; 10 bases are shared with TRBD1. Germline V gene data show CDR1 as MNHEY and CDR2 as SVGAGI. The CDR3 totals 15 residues. V was clipped by 5 bases and J by 10 bases; unmatched bases: 8. CDR3 residues: CASSPQLTGGSPLHF. Here the CDR3 DNA reads TGTGCCAGCAGTCCCCAACTGACAGGGGGCTCACCCCTCCACTTT.

This clone was seen only once. The chain has TRBV9 and TRBJ2-2; maybe TRBD2 (6 bases). The CDR3 is 16 amino acids. Germline lookup yields CDR1 SGDLS and CDR2 YYNGEE. Deletions cut 0 bases from V and 3 bases from J, with 12 bases between. CDR3 sequence: CASSVVGRGDTGELFF. The CDR3 DNA reads TGTGCCAGCAGCGTAGTGGGGCGGGGAGACACCGGGGAGCTGTTTTTT. Variable domain in full (rest from reference TRBV9 and TRBJ2-2): DSGVTQTPKHLITATGQRVTLRCSPRSGDLSVYWYQQSLDQGLQFLIQYYNGEERAKGNILERFSAQQFPDLHSELNLSSLELGDSALYFCASSVVGRGDTGELFFGEGSRLTVL.

The J gene is TRBJ1-1, the V gene TRBV7-9; D ambiguous. This CDR3 contains 15 residues. Germline values: CDR1 SEHNR, CDR2 FQNEAQ (reference sequence). Trimming left V 1 base short and J 7 bases short, with 16 bases between. CDR3 residues: CASSLVIGEGGEAFF. As DNA, the CDR3 is TGTGCCAGCAGCTTAGTGATCGGAGAGGGTGGTGAAGCTTTCTTT.

This sequence joins TRBV18 and TRBJ2-5; 7 positions agree with TRBD1. V gave up 5 bases and J gave up 2 bases; unmatched junction bases: 5. Germline-derived CDR1 and CDR2 are KGHSH and LQKENI. The CDR3 length is 14 residues. Here the CDR3 DNA reads TGTGCCAGCTCAGAACAGGGGCTACAAGAGACCCAGTACTTC. Residues: CASSEQGLQETQYF.

The chain links TRBV27 to TRBJ2-7, with 7 bases that match TRBD1. CDR3 size: 12 residues. The germline gives CDR1 MNHEY, CDR2 SMNVEV (reference sequence). The trim removed 6 bases at V and 2 bases at J, leaving 1 base unmatched. The CDR3 bases are TGTGCCAGCAGAACAGGGGCCTACGAGCAGTACTTC. It codes for CASRTGAYEQYF.

This clone was counted a single time. The V and J genes are TRBV5-6 and TRBJ2-5; 8 bases agree with TRBD1. From germline, CDR1 is SGHDT and CDR2 YYEEEE. CDR3 size: 15 residues. The V segment lost 4 bases and the J segment 2 bases; nucleotides outside the gene matches: 7. For the CDR3, the DNA is TGTGCCAGCAGCATAGACAGGGGTGGGCAAGAGACCCAGTACTTC. Amino acids: CASSIDRGGQETQYF. The full variable domain, completed using reference TRBV5-6 and TRBJ2-5, is DAGVTQSPTHLIKTRGQQVTLRCSPKSGHDTVSWYQQALGQGPQFIFQYYEEEERQRGNFPDRFSGHQFPNYSSELNVNALLLGDSALYLCASSIDRGGQETQYFGPGTRLLVL.

This chain uses TRBV7-7 with TRBJ2-1; 10 bases fit TRBD2. Germline CDR1 SSHAT, CDR2 FNYEAQ (reference sequence). The CDR3 consists of 18 residues. V was pared by 5 bases and J by 8 bases, with 18 bases of the junction left unmatched. CDR3 in amino acids: CASSPLRGGSGRKDEQFF. CDR3 DNA: TGTGCCAGCAGCCCCCTTAGGGGGGGTAGCGGGAGGAAGGATGAGCAGTTCTTC.

This clone was detected a few times. V gene TRBV6-4 combines with J gene TRBJ2-2, with D tentatively TRBD1 (5 bases). V shed 4 bases and J shed 5 bases, with 8 bases lying between them. The CDR3 covers 13 residues. Germline CDR1 and CDR2: MRHNA and SNTAGT. This chain's CDR3 is CASSGTLTGELFF. CDR3 in DNA: TGTGCCAGCAGTGGGACACTGACCGGGGAGCTGTTTTTT.

The chain links TRBV19 to TRBJ2-1; 10 nucleotides match TRBD2. The CDR3 covers 14 residues. With 6 bases clipped from V and 8 bases from J, the junction kept 7 bases outside the gene matches. Germline V gene data show CDR1 as LNHDA and CDR2 as SQIVND (reference sequence). The CDR3 DNA reads TGTGCCAGTAGCCCGGGACTAGCGTTCTATGAGCAGTTCTTC. Protein product: CASSPGLAFYEQFF.

The CDR3 protein is CASSTGVEKLFF. CDR3 nucleotides: TGTGCCAGCAGCACAGGGGTAGAAAAACTGTTTTTT. This sequence joins TRBV7-8 and TRBJ1-4; 7 bases agree with TRBD1. Germline V gives CDR1 SGHVS, CDR2 FQNEAQ. This CDR3 contains 12 residues. The V and J ends lost 5 bases and 8 bases, in that order; junction bases with no gene match: 2. The full variable domain, rest sourced from reference TRBV7-8 and TRBJ1-4, is GAGVSQSPRYKVAKRGQDVALRCDPISGHVSLFWYQQALGQGPEFLTYFQNEAQLDKSGLPSDRFFAERPEGSVSTLKIQRTQQEDSAVYLCASSTGVEKLFFGSGTQLSVL.

CDR3 coding DNA: TGTGCCAGCAGTGAACTGGTGGCGGGCGCTTGGAATGAAGCTTTCTTT. This gives the protein CASSELVAGAWNEAFF. This chain connects TRBV2 to TRBJ1-1; the D is unclear. Germline V gene lookup returns CDR1 SNHLY and CDR2 FYNNEI. Trimming stripped 2 bases from V and 7 bases from J, with 20 bases between. This CDR3 region has 16 residues.

The CDR3 DNA sequence: TGTGCCAGCAGTTGGACACAATCTTACGAGCAGTACTTC. It codes for CASSWTQSYEQYF. This rearrangement joins TRBV6-1 to TRBJ2-7; D may be TRBD1 (5 bases). CDR1 and CDR2 (germline): MNHNS, SASEGT. The CDR3 length is 13 residues. With 5 bases removed from V and 4 bases from J, the gap between germline ends came to 12 bases.

This chain links TRBV19 with TRBJ2-3; 12 positions agree with TRBD1. From germline, CDR1 is LNHDA and CDR2 SQIVND (reference sequence). Trimming at V came to 3 bases and at J to 7 bases, leaving 5 bases not matched to a gene. This CDR3 has 15 amino acids. The CDR3 DNA reads TGTGCCAGTAGTATGACCGGGACAGGGGGCAATACGCAGTATTTT. Protein product: CASSMTGTGGNTQYF.

The chain is built from TRBV11-3 and TRBJ2-1; no clear D gene. Trimming removed 4 bases from V and 10 bases from J, with 8 bases in between. The CDR3 is made up of 11 amino acids. Germline V lookup: CDR1 SGHNT, CDR2 YENEEA. This CDR3 reads CASSSSLEQFF. The CDR3 region has the DNA TGTGCCAGCAGCTCGAGTTTGGAGCAGTTCTTC.

The chain employs TRBV5-1 and TRBJ2-6; D uncertain. Per germline, CDR1 SGHRS and CDR2 YFSETQ. With 5 bases removed from V and 1 base from J, the gap between germline ends came to 10 bases. There are 15 residues in the CDR3. The CDR3, as DNA: TGCGCCAGCAGTTTTACAGTTTCTGGGGCCAACGTCCTGACTTTC. Translation gives CASSFTVSGANVLTF.

In this sample, this clone turned up once. V gene TRBV13 combines with J gene TRBJ2-1, with 12 bases lining up with TRBD2. Germline loops: CDR1 PRHDT, CDR2 FYEKMQ (reference sequence). There are 14 residues in the CDR3. With 4 bases clipped from V and 14 bases from J, the junction kept 9 bases outside the gene matches. CDR3 residues: CASSSYRTSGIEFF. CDR3 nucleotide sequence: TGTGCCAGCAGCTCGTATCGGACTAGCGGGATCGAGTTCTTC.

The rearrangement joins TRBV5-6 to TRBJ1-5, with D perhaps TRBD1 (6 bases). Per germline, CDR1 SGHDT and CDR2 YYEEEE. The CDR3 runs to 16 residues. Trimming left V 2 bases short and J 2 bases short, with 14 bases between. The CDR3 region is CASSFRGLRRNQPQHF. The CDR3 region has the DNA TGTGCCAGCAGCTTCAGGGGTCTCAGGCGCAATCAGCCCCAGCATTTT.

CDR3 coding DNA: TGTGCCAGCAGCCAAGGGACAGCGAACACCGGGGAGCTGTTTTTT. It is translated as CASSQGTANTGELFF. This chain links TRBV7-2 with TRBJ2-2; 7 positions match TRBD1. Germline-derived CDR1 and CDR2 are SGHTA and FQGNSA. V trimming: 5 bases; J trimming: 0 bases; junction bases outside the gene matches: 3. This CDR3 has 15 amino acids.

V is TRBV6-5 and J is TRBJ2-2; D not certain. The CDR3 runs 16 residues. Germline V gene sequence: CDR1 MNHEY, CDR2 SVGAGI. V dropped 0 bases and J dropped 1 base, with 9 bases sitting between them. CDR3: CASSYSIGENTGELFF. DNA for the CDR3: TGTGCCAGCAGTTACTCTATAGGAGAGAACACCGGGGAGCTGTTTTTT.

The V and J genes are TRBV7-9 and TRBJ2-7, with D perhaps matching TRBD1 (6 bases). This CDR3 contains 17 residues. Germline V CDR1 and CDR2: SEHNR, FQNEAQ (reference sequence). Trimming shortened V by 3 bases and J by 1 base, and 19 bases separated the two germline ends. The CDR3: CASSFLGEDRSSYEQYF. The CDR3, as DNA: TGTGCCAGCAGCTTCCTCGGGGAAGACAGGTCGTCCTACGAGCAGTACTTC.

This chain connects TRBV4-1 to TRBJ2-1; TRBD2 aligns across 9 bases. The CDR3 is 16 residues long. V was clipped by 4 bases and J by 9 bases; unmatched bases: 13. Germline lookup yields CDR1 MGHRA and CDR2 YSYEKL. The CDR3, as DNA: TGCGCCAGCAGCCCCCTAGGTGGCGGGGGGGCTGGTGAGCAGTTCTTC. Translated: CASSPLGGGGAGEQFF.

The chain couples TRBV6-1 to TRBJ2-1; TRBD1 matches at 7 bases. This CDR3 spans 15 amino acids. Germline V lookup: CDR1 MNHNS, CDR2 SASEGT. J gave up 4 bases and V 2 bases, and 5 bases lay outside the gene matches. The CDR3 DNA follows: TGTGCCAGCAGTGAATGGCAGGGGGAGTACAATGAGCAGTTCTTC. Its translation is CASSEWQGEYNEQFF.

The chain couples TRBV27 to TRBJ2-2; D remains ambiguous. The CDR3 is made up of 13 amino acids. Germline V CDR1 and CDR2: MNHEY, SMNVEV (reference sequence). Between the trimmed V and J ends, which lost 6 bases and 1 base, there was a span of 6 bases. The CDR3 bases are TGTGCCAGCAGGCAGGAGAACACCGGGGAGCTGTTTTTT. It encodes CASRQENTGELFF.

This chain links TRBV27 with TRBJ2-7; 10 nucleotides match TRBD1. This CDR3 region has 15 residues. Germline V gives CDR1 MNHEY, CDR2 SMNVEV (reference sequence). Trimming removed 6 bases from V and 2 bases from J; junction bases left unmatched: 7. In nucleotides, the CDR3 is TGTGCCAGCAGCAAAATGGGGACAGGGGCCTACGAGCAGTACTTC. It yields the protein CASSKMGTGAYEQYF.

CDR3 sequence (DNA): TGTGCCAGCAGCTCTACGGGGGGGGCAGATACGCAGTATTTT. Residues: CASSSTGGADTQYF. This chain joins TRBV7-2 and TRBJ2-3; 8 bases are a match to TRBD2. The CDR3 is made up of 14 amino acids. Germline loops: CDR1 SGHTA, CDR2 FQGNSA. The V and J ends lost 4 bases and 4 bases, in that order; junction bases with no gene match: 4.

This clone was picked up a small number of times. The chain uses TRBV10-3 and TRBJ2-7, with 8 bases fitting TRBD2. This CDR3 spans 14 amino acids. V shed 6 bases, J shed 0 bases, and the junction held 4 bases outside the gene matches. The V gene's germline CDR1 is ENHRY and CDR2 SYGVKD. Here the CDR3 DNA reads TGTGCCATCAGCGCGGGGGGCACCTCCTACGAGCAGTACTTC. Amino acid sequence: CAISAGGTSYEQYF.

The V gene is TRBV5-1, the J gene TRBJ2-3; 7 bases are a match to TRBD1. This CDR3 contains 15 residues. The germline V gene has CDR1 SGHRS and CDR2 YFSETQ. The V segment lost 2 bases and the J segment 3 bases; nucleotides outside the gene matches: 6. The CDR3 region is CASSFLGQVTDTQYF. In nucleotides, the CDR3 is TGCGCCAGCAGCTTTTTAGGACAGGTGACAGATACGCAGTATTTT.

V usage is TRBV14 and J usage is TRBJ2-1; 7 nucleotides match TRBD2. From germline, CDR1 is SGHDN and CDR2 FVKESK. This CDR3 region has 14 residues. V was pared by 6 bases and J by 5 bases, with 7 bases of the junction left unmatched. The CDR3 here is CASSLTGGDNEQFF. CDR3 bases: TGTGCCAGCAGTCTGACTGGGGGGGACAATGAGCAGTTCTTC.

This chain links TRBV7-2 with TRBJ2-7, with 8 bases identical to TRBD2. The CDR3 is 18 amino acids. Germline CDR1 reads SGHTA; CDR2 reads FQGNSA. The trim removed 5 bases at V and 2 bases at J, leaving 17 bases unmatched. The CDR3 is CASSPTGTGTRDPYEQYF. DNA of the CDR3: TGTGCCAGCAGCCCCACCGGTACCGGGACTAGGGACCCCTACGAGCAGTACTTC.